The 24 T cell receptor beta chains in this list originate from one sample, sequenced in a study of cytomegalovirus exposure and HLA in healthy donors. The PCR contained 60 Vbeta and 13 Jbeta primers. Only in-frame clones appear in the TCRdb table, and some are missing; sequencing was by immunoSEQ multiplex PCR. Of 120,000 to 150,000 clones in the sample, 68% were seen once. The material sequenced was PBMCs. The receptors were gathered from a man aged 55 to 70 in good health and CMV-seronegative.

The chain employs TRBV28 and TRBJ2-7, with a weak D call TRBD1 (5 bases). The V and J ends lost 6 bases and 3 bases respectively, with 6 bases between them. The CDR3 is 11 residues long. In germline, CDR1 is MDHEN, CDR2 SYDVKM. As DNA, the CDR3 is TGTGCCAGCAGAACAGGCTACGAGCAGTACTTC. It specifies CASRTGYEQYF.

V gene TRBV6-1 combines with J gene TRBJ2-7; weak D call: TRBD2 (6 bases). The V end lost 1 base, the J end lost 3 bases, and 16 bases lay between the germline ends. CDR1 is MNHNS, CDR2 SASEGT, per germline. The CDR3 totals 16 residues. The CDR3 loop reads CASSEGLPGAVYEQYF. The DNA for the CDR3 is TGTGCCAGCAGTGAAGGTCTGCCGGGAGCAGTCTACGAGCAGTACTTC.

The chain links TRBV5-4 to TRBJ2-4; 15 bases match TRBD2. The CDR3 spans 18 residues. Unmatched junction bases numbered 8, after V lost 5 bases and J lost 2 bases. Germline V gene lookup returns CDR1 SGHNT and CDR2 YYREEE (reference sequence). CDR3 sequence: CASRAGLAGGGSKNIQYF. The DNA of the CDR3 is TGTGCCAGCAGGGCGGGACTAGCGGGAGGCGGATCCAAAAACATTCAGTACTTC.

This clone was seen a few times. The chain combines TRBV19 with TRBJ1-1; D not certain. Germline V CDR1 and CDR2: LNHDA, SQIVND (reference sequence). V was pared by 8 bases and J by 0 bases, with 13 bases between. The CDR3 extends over 14 amino acids. In DNA, the CDR3 is TGTGCCAGTTCCCTTAGAGGGTTGAACACTGAAGCTTTCTTT. This codes for CASSLRGLNTEAFF. Looking up the rest from reference TRBV19 and TRBJ1-1 gives the full variable domain: DGGITQSPKYLFRKEGQNVTLSCEQNLNHDAMYWYRQDPGQGLRLIYYSQIVNDFQKGDIAEGYSVSREKKESFPLTVTSAQKNPTAFYLCASSLRGLNTEAFFGQGTRLTVV.

This clone has only a few counts. This chain uses TRBV19 with TRBJ2-1; 10 bases are shared with TRBD2. Trimming removed 3 bases from V and 0 bases from J; junction bases left unmatched: 5. The CDR3 length is 17 residues. Germline lookup yields CDR1 LNHDA and CDR2 SQIVND (reference sequence). CDR3 loop: CASSMVKRGGSYNEQFF. In DNA, the CDR3 is TGTGCCAGTAGTATGGTTAAGCGGGGGGGCTCCTACAATGAGCAGTTCTTC.

This clone was observed a single time. V gene TRBV7-3 combines with J gene TRBJ2-1; 9 bases agree with TRBD2. Trimming cost V 6 bases and J 3 bases; bases outside gene matches: 12. Per the germline V gene, CDR1 is SGHTA and CDR2 is FQGTGA. This CDR3 contains 17 residues. This chain's CDR3 is CASSLRGLAGFYNEQFF. The CDR3 region has the DNA TGTGCCAGCAGTCTAAGGGGGCTAGCGGGATTCTACAATGAGCAGTTCTTC.

Only one count was recorded for this clone. The chain joins TRBV27 to TRBJ2-2; TRBD1 might be the D (6 bases). Germline assignment: CDR1 MNHEY and CDR2 SMNVEV (reference sequence). This CDR3 comprises 15 residues. With 6 bases removed from V and 9 bases from J, the gap between germline ends came to 20 bases. The CDR3 sequence: CASSRGGGRFWELFF. The CDR3, as DNA: TGTGCCAGCAGCCGAGGTGGGGGCAGGTTCTGGGAGCTGTTTTTT.

The chain is built from TRBV28 and TRBJ2-7; possibly TRBD2 for D (6 bases). The V and J ends lost 2 bases and 7 bases respectively, with 9 bases between them. In germline, CDR1 is MDHEN, CDR2 SYDVKM. CDR3 length: 12 residues. Here the CDR3 DNA reads TGTGCCAGCAGTTTACCCCGGGGGGAGCAGTACTTC. As protein: CASSLPRGEQYF.

This chain joins TRBV18 and TRBJ1-6, with a weak D call TRBD1 (5 bases). The CDR3 is made up of 16 amino acids. From germline, CDR1 is KGHSH and CDR2 LQKENI. V shed 6 bases and J shed 1 base, with 13 bases lying between them. This chain's CDR3 is CASSFTDRSYNSPLHF. The CDR3 DNA sequence: TGTGCCAGCTCCTTCACAGACAGATCCTATAATTCACCCCTCCACTTT.

The rearrangement uses TRBV7-2 and TRBJ1-5; no definite D call. Germline V gene data show CDR1 as SGHTA and CDR2 as FQGNSA. The CDR3 consists of 14 residues. Trimming took off 6 bases at V and 3 bases at J, with 12 bases between the two ends. The CDR3 reads CASRREMDNQPQHF. CDR3 DNA sequence: TGTGCCAGCAGGCGGGAAATGGACAATCAGCCCCAGCATTTT.

The CDR3 sequence: CASIRTSGNQETQYF. CDR3 bases: TGTGCCAGCATTCGGACTAGCGGGAACCAAGAGACCCAGTACTTC. V gene TRBV6-5 combines with J gene TRBJ2-5; TRBD2 matches 12 bases. The V gene end was trimmed by 7 bases and the J gene end by 0 bases; junction bases not matched to a gene: 3. CDR1 is MNHEY, CDR2 SVGAGI, per germline. CDR3 length: 15 amino acids.

This chain joins TRBV4-1 and TRBJ1-5; D may be TRBD1 (6 bases). Germline CDR1 reads MGHRA; CDR2 reads YSYEKL. CDR3 size: 13 residues. The V gene lost 2 bases and the J gene lost 6 bases, with 8 bases spanning the gap. DNA for the CDR3: TGCGCCAGCAGCCAAAGGGGGATTCAGCCCCAGCATTTT. Its translation: CASSQRGIQPQHF.

This sequence joins TRBV30 and TRBJ1-3, with D unclear. The germline CDR1 and CDR2 sequences are GTSNPN and SVGIG (reference sequence). V was pared by 3 bases and J by 3 bases, with 6 bases between. CDR3 length: 12 amino acids. The CDR3 region is CAWRAVGNTIYF. In DNA, the CDR3 is TGTGCCTGGAGAGCGGTTGGAAACACCATATATTTT.

The chain joins TRBV7-6 to TRBJ2-1; a possible D gene is TRBD1 (7 bases). Germline CDR1 is SGHVS and CDR2 is FNYEAQ. This CDR3 comprises 13 residues. Between the trimmed V and J ends, which lost 1 base and 9 bases, there was a span of 10 bases. This chain's CDR3 is CASSLGQGGEQFF. The CDR3 region has the DNA TGTGCCAGCAGCTTAGGGCAGGGGGGTGAGCAGTTCTTC.

This clone was counted a few times. The DNA of the CDR3 is TGTGCCAGCGTAAACAGGGCTCTGACAGATACGCAGTATTTT. It translates to CASVNRALTDTQYF. The rearrangement links TRBV6-1 to TRBJ2-3, with D perhaps TRBD1 (6 bases). Trimming took 8 bases from V and 3 from J, leaving 15 bases between them. The CDR3 runs 14 residues. Germline CDR1 reads MNHNS; CDR2 reads SASEGT.

This chain joins TRBV19 and TRBJ2-3; TRBD2 matches at 10 bases. This CDR3 is built from 15 residues. V shed 4 bases and J 4 bases; nucleotides not matched to a gene: 5. The germline V gene has CDR1 LNHDA and CDR2 SQIVND (reference sequence). CDR3 DNA sequence: TGTGCCAGTAGTAGGGCTAGCGGGAGCCCAGATACGCAGTATTTT. Residues: CASSRASGSPDTQYF.

The chain uses TRBV18 and TRBJ1-1; no clear D. Trimming pared 3 bases from V and 3 bases from J, leaving 14 bases between. This CDR3 contains 15 residues. Per the germline V gene, CDR1 is KGHSH and CDR2 is LQKENI. Here the CDR3 reads CASSPIRVYDTEAFF. CDR3 sequence (DNA): TGTGCCAGCTCACCGATCCGGGTCTATGACACTGAAGCTTTCTTT.

The table lists this clone with a count of one. This sequence joins TRBV28 and TRBJ1-2; TRBD1 matches 8 bases. Germline V CDR1 and CDR2: MDHEN, SYDVKM. CDR3 length: 13 amino acids. The V gene end was trimmed by 6 bases and the J gene end by 8 bases; junction bases not matched to a gene: 8. CDR3 residues: CASRTDREGGYTF. The DNA of the CDR3 is TGTGCCAGCAGGACGGACAGGGAGGGCGGCTACACCTTC.

This clone was picked up a small number of times. One junction end does not reproduce the germline sequence, and a read error may be involved. J is TRBJ1-2 and V is TRBV28; D unclear. The CDR3 runs 11 residues. Germline V gene lookup returns CDR1 MDHEN and CDR2 SYDVKM. The CDR3 reads CASSSLRFLSF. CDR3 sequence (DNA): TGTGCCAGCAGTTCTTTACGGTTCCTTTCCTTC.

The V call is TRBV14, the J call TRBJ1-6; 7 bases map to TRBD1. The germline CDR1 and CDR2 sequences are SGHDN and FVKESK. The CDR3 sequence is 15 residues long. After removal of 1 base from V and 6 bases from J, the junction contained 3 bases not matched to a gene. CDR3 protein: CASSQGQGGNSPLHF. The CDR3 DNA is TGTGCCAGCAGCCAAGGACAGGGCGGTAATTCACCCCTCCACTTT. Full variable domain (remainder filled in from reference TRBV14 and TRBJ1-6): EAGVTQFPSHSVIEKGQTVTLRCDPISGHDNLYWYRRVMGKEIKFLLHFVKESKQDESGMPNNRFLAERTGGTYSTLKVQPAELEDSGVYFCASSQGQGGNSPLHFGNGTRLTVT.

The rearrangement links TRBV5-5 to TRBJ1-2, with 7 positions matching TRBD1. The V and J ends lost 3 bases and 3 bases, in that order; junction bases with no gene match: 8. Germline values: CDR1 SGHKS, CDR2 YYEKEE (reference sequence). This CDR3 is 15 amino acids long. CDR3 in DNA: TGTGCCAGCAGCTCCGGAACAGGGGTAGACTATGGCTACACCTTC. Translated: CASSSGTGVDYGYTF.

The rearrangement joins TRBV7-8 to TRBJ1-2; D is uncertain. The CDR3 has 16 residues. The germline CDR1 and CDR2 sequences are SGHVS and FQNEAQ. With 0 bases removed from V and 4 bases from J, the gap between germline ends came to 15 bases. The CDR3: CASSLAWEEGGYGYTF. In DNA form, the CDR3 reads TGTGCCAGCAGCTTAGCCTGGGAGGAAGGAGGCTATGGCTACACCTTC.

V usage is TRBV27 and J usage is TRBJ1-5; a weak D match, TRBD1 (5 bases). The CDR3 length is 15 residues. V lost 6 bases to trimming and J lost 2 bases, with 14 bases between them. Germline-derived CDR1 and CDR2 are MNHEY and SMNVEV (reference sequence). CDR3 sequence reads: CASRTADSGNQPQHF. In nucleotides, the CDR3 is TGTGCCAGCAGAACCGCCGACAGTGGCAATCAGCCCCAGCATTTT.

By sample fraction, this clone is medium-sized. The chain carries TRBV7-9 and TRBJ1-1; D gene unclear. Between the trimmed V and J ends, which lost 5 bases and 11 bases, there was a span of 12 bases. The CDR3 has 11 residues. Germline V lookup: CDR1 SEHNR, CDR2 FQNEAQ (reference sequence). CDR3 residues: CASSPDLLAFF. The CDR3, as DNA: TGTGCCAGCAGCCCTGACTTGTTGGCTTTCTTT.